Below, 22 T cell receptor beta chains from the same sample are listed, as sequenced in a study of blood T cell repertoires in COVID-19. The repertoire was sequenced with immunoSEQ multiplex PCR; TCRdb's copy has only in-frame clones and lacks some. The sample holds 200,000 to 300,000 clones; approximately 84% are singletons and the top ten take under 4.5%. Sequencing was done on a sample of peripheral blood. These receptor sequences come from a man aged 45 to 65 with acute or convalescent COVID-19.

The DNA for the CDR3 is TGTGCCAGCAGTTCTAGCAGGAGCTCCTACGAGCAGTACTTC. Translated: CASSSSRSSYEQYF. The V call is TRBV6-5, the J call TRBJ2-7; a possible D gene is TRBD2 (5 bases). The V end lost 4 bases, the J end lost 0 bases, and 10 bases lay between the germline ends. The CDR3 length is 14 residues. The germline V gene encodes CDR1 MNHEY and CDR2 SVGAGI.

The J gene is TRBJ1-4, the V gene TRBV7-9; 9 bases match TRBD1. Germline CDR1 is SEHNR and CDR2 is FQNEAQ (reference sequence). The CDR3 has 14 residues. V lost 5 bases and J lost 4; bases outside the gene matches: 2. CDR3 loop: CASSPTGGNEKLFF. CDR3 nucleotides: TGTGCCAGCAGCCCGACAGGGGGTAATGAAAAACTGTTTTTT.

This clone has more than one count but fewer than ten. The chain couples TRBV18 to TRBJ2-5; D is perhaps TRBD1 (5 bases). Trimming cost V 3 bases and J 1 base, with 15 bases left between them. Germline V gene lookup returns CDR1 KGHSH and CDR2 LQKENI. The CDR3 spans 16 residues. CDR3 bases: TGTGCCAGCTCACCGGGCAGGGTCGGGTTCCAAGAGACCCAGTACTTC. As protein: CASSPGRVGFQETQYF.

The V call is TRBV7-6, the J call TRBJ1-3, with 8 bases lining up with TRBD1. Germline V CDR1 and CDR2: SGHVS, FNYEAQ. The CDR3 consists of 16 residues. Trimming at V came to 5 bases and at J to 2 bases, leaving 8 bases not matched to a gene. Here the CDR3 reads CASSALTGGPGNTIYF. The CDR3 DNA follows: TGTGCCAGCAGCGCACTAACAGGGGGTCCTGGAAACACCATATATTTT.

Here the CDR3 reads CAWVKGQNTGELFF. Here the CDR3 DNA reads TGTGCCTGGGTGAAGGGACAGAACACCGGGGAGCTGTTTTTT. The chain combines TRBV30 with TRBJ2-2; weak D call: TRBD1 (6 bases). The CDR3 runs to 14 residues. Germline assignment: CDR1 GTSNPN and CDR2 SVGIG (reference sequence). With 5 bases removed from V and 1 base from J, the gap between germline ends came to 11 bases. The whole variable domain, remainder taken from reference TRBV30 and TRBJ2-2, is SQTIHQWPATLVQPVGSPLSLECTVEGTSNPNLYWYRQAAGRGLQLLFYSVGIGQISSEVPQNLSASRPQDRQFILSSKKLLLSDSGFYLCAWVKGQNTGELFFGEGSRLTVL.

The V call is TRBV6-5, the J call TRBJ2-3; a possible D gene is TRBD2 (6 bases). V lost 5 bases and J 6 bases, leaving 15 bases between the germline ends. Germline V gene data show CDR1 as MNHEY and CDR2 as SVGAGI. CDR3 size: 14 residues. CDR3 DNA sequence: TGTGCCAGCAGTCCCGGGACTCCCAGGGATACGCAGTATTTT. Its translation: CASSPGTPRDTQYF.

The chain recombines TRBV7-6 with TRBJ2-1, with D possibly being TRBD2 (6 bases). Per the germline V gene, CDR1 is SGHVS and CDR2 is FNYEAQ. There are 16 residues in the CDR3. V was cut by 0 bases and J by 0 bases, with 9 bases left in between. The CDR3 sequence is CASSLAAGSSYNEQFF. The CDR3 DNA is TGTGCCAGCAGCTTAGCGGCCGGGAGCTCCTACAATGAGCAGTTCTTC.

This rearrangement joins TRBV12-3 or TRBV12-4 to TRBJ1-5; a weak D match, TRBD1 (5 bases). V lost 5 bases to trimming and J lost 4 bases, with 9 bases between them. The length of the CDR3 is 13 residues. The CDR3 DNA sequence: TGTGCCAGCAGTCACGGGACTAATCAGCCCCAGCATTTT. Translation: CASSHGTNQPQHF.

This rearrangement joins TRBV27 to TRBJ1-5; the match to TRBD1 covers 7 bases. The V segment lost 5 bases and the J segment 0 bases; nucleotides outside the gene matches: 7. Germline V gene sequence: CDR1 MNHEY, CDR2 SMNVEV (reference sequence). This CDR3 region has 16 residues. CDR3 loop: CASSTGTVYSNQPQHF. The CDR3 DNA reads TGTGCCAGCAGTACAGGGACAGTATATAGCAATCAGCCCCAGCATTTT.

The CDR3 coding sequence is TGTGCCAGTAGTACTGAGCGGGAAAGCTCCTACAATGAGCAGTTCTTC. This translates into CASSTERESSYNEQFF. This chain uses TRBV19 with TRBJ2-1; TRBD2 matches at 7 bases. CDR1 is LNHDA, CDR2 SQIVND, per germline (reference sequence). The CDR3 is 16 residues long. The V gene end was trimmed by 4 bases and the J gene end by 0 bases; junction bases not matched to a gene: 6.

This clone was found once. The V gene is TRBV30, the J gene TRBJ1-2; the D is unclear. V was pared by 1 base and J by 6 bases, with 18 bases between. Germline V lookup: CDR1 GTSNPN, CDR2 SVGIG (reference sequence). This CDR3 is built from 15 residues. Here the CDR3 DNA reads TGTGCCTGGAGTGCGCGGACTAATGGTAGAAATGGCTACACCTTC. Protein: CAWSARTNGRNGYTF.

CDR3 in DNA: TGTGCCAGCAGGACGACCCCTGTGCCGGAGGCTTTCTTT. This sequence encodes CASRTTPVPEAFF. This rearrangement joins TRBV6-5 to TRBJ1-1; D ambiguous. The CDR3 totals 13 residues. Germline V gene data show CDR1 as MNHEY and CDR2 as SVGAGI. V was clipped by 6 bases and J by 11 bases, with 19 bases between them.

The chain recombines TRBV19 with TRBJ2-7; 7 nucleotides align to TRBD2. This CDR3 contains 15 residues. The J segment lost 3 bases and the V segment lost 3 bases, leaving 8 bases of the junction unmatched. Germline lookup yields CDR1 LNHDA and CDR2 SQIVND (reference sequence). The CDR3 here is CASSILGGTHYEQYF. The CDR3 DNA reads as TGTGCCAGTAGTATCCTCGGGGGGACCCACTACGAGCAGTACTTC. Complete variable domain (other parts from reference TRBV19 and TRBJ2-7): DGGITQSPKYLFRKEGQNVTLSCEQNLNHDAMYWYRQDPGQGLRLIYYSQIVNDFQKGDIAEGYSVSREKKESFPLTVTSAQKNPTAFYLCASSILGGTHYEQYFGPGTRLTVT.

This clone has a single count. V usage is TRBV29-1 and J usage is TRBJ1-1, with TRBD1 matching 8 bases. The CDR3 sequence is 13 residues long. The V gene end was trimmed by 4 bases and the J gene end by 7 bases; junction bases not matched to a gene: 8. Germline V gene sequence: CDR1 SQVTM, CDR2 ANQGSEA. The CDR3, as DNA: TGCAGCGTTGGGCAGGGGGCGCATGGTGAAGCTTTCTTT. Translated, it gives CSVGQGAHGEAFF.

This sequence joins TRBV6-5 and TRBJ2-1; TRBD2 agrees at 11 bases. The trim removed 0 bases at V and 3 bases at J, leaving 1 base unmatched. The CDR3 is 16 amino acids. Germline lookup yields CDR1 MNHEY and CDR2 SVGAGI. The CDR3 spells CASSYSLAGDYNEQFF. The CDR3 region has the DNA TGTGCCAGCAGTTACTCACTAGCGGGGGACTACAATGAGCAGTTCTTC.

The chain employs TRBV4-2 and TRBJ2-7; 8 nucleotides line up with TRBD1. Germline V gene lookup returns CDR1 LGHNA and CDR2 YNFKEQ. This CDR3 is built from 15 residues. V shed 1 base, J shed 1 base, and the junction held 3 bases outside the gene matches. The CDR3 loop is CASSQARDRSYEQYF. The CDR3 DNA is TGTGCCAGCAGCCAAGCTCGGGACAGGTCCTACGAGCAGTACTTC.

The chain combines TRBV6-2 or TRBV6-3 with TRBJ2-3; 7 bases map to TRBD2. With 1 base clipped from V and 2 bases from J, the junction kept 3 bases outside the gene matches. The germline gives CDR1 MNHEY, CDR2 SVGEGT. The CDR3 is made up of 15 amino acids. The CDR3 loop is CASSYFAGVTDTQYF. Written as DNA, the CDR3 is TGTGCCAGCAGTTACTTTGCGGGAGTCACAGATACGCAGTATTTT.

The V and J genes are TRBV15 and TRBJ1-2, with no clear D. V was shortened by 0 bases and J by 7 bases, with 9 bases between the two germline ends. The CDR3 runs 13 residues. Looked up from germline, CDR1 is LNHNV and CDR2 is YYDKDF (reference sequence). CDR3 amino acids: CATSRDYAIGYTF. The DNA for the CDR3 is TGTGCCACCAGCAGAGATTACGCGATTGGCTACACCTTC. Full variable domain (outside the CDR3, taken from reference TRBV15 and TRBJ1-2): DAMVIQNPRYQVTQFGKPVTLSCSQTLNHNVMYWYQQKSSQAPKLLFHYYDKDFNNEADTPDNFQSRRPNTSFCFLDIRSPGLGDTAMYLCATSRDYAIGYTFGSGTRLTVV.

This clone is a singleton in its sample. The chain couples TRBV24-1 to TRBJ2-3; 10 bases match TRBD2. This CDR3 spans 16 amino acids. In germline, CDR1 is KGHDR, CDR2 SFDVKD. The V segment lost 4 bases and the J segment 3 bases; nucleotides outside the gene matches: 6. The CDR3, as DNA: TGTGCCACCAGTGACCACAAGCGGGGGGGGACAGATACGCAGTATTTT. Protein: CATSDHKRGGTDTQYF.

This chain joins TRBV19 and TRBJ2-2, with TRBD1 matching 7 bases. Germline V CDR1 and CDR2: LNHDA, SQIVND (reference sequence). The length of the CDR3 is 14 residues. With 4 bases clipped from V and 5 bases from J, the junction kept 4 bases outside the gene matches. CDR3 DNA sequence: TGTGCCAGTAGTAAACAGGGGAGAACCGGGGAGCTGTTTTTT. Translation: CASSKQGRTGELFF.

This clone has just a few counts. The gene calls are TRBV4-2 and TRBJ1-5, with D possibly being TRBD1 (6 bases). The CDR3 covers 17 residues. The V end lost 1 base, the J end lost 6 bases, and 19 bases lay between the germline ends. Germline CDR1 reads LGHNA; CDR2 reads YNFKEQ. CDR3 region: CASSQAGRGVFSQPQHF. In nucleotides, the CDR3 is TGTGCCAGCAGCCAAGCGGGCAGGGGAGTTTTTAGTCAGCCCCAGCATTTT.

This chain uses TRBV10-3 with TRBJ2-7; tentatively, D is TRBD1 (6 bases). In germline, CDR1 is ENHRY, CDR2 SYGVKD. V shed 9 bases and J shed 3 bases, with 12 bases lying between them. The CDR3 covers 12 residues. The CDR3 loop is CAIARDNYEQYF. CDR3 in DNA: TGTGCCATTGCTAGGGACAACTACGAGCAGTACTTC.